This T cell receptor beta chain originates from a study of low-dose radiotherapy and immunotherapy resistance in tumors. This clonotype was recorded many times. This CDR3 comprises 13 residues. Trimming left V 7 bases short and J 0 bases short, with 9 bases between. The germline CDR1 and CDR2 sequences are SEHNR and FQNEAQ (reference sequence). Documented time point: before trial treatment. Covering alpha and beta chains, TRAV- and TRBV-specific primers were used for the first-strand cDNA. Using a constant-region primer together with a V-primer adapter, TCRs were subjected to 20 PCR cycles of amplification. TCRdb reanalysed the reads using MiXCR and keeps one entry per CDR3 protein. The table lists around 90,000 distinct CDR3 sequences, approximately 20% of them singletons.

The chain uses TRBV7-9 and TRBJ1-1; D is uncertain. The sequencing here drew on PBMCs, taken before treatment. This clonotype originated in a male donor with prostate cancer. CDR3 sequence reads: CASNPRVNTEAFF. The CDR3 DNA is TGTGCCAGCAATCCCAGAGTGAACACTGAAGCTTTCTTT.